The entry below describes one T cell receptor (beta chain). This clone appeared a few times. Its antigen has not been determined. No much larger clone is present one base from it, and per-base qualities are unavailable. For sequencing of the TCRbeta CDR3 region, genomic DNA was extracted from the sorted cells. The immunoSEQ Assay was used for sequencing of TCRbeta CDR3 regions. Held by TCRdb, this immuneACCESS table contains in-frame sequences only and omits some clones. Under half of the omission traces to an unresolved V gene where checked; the cause of the rest is unknown. Within this sample are tens of thousands of clones, with roughly 90% of them counted one time only. The ten largest clones add up to approximately 0.9% of the sample. The data derive from a study of OX40 agonist ivuxolimab in advanced cancers. In terms of the full investigation: Ivuxolimab, which targeted the costimulatory receptor OX40 (CD134), was an agonistic, fully human IgG2 monoclonal antibody. Intravenous ivuxolimab was administered to patients every 2 weeks at six dose levels: 0.01, 0.1, 0.3, 1.5, 3 and 10 mg/kg. Of the roughly 51 patients in dose escalation, 19 had hepatocellular carcinoma, some 15 had melanoma, 9 had renal cell carcinoma and 9 had head and neck cancer. A male proportion of nearly 85% and a mean age of approximately 58 years, ranging from about 23 to 90, were recorded for the dose-escalation cohort. Patients were allowed to have had prior anti-PD-1, anti-PD-L1 or anti-CTLA-4 therapy, and approximately 40% of the dose-escalation patients had previously received checkpoint inhibitors. Partial responses occurred in three dose-escalation patients: two with cutaneous melanoma and one with hepatocellular carcinoma. The purpose of peripheral TCRbeta sequencing was to test whether ivuxolimab changed TCR sequence diversity and led to clonal T-cell expansion. The paper reports the monotherapy dose-escalation portion (N of about 50 patients) of the phase I ivuxolimab trial.

The CDR3 has 15 amino acids, counting the end cysteine and phenylalanine. CDR3 DNA is the only sequence kept; it has 45 bases, read in frame from the first base. Trimming takes 7 bases off V and 4 bases off J; junction bases not matched to a gene: 14. Sequences GTSNPN (CDR1) and SVGIG (CDR2) are obtained from the germline V gene (reference sequence). Findings and caveats that apply to the study as a whole: Low levels of normalized T-cell clonal expansion were also shown by some nonresponding patients. Which antigens the clonally expanded peripheral T cells were specific for was not determined. Partial responders in the 0.1-3.0 mg/kg groups had among the lowest normalized peripheral clonal expansion, especially among CD8+ T cells. After ivuxolimab, expanded clones were on average more numerous among CD8+ T cells than among CD4+ T cells. At doses of 0.1 to 3.0 mg/kg, clonal expansion of both CD4+ and CD8+ T cells in blood was seen between baseline and week 6.

Patients with autoimmune disease history or receiving systemic immunosuppression were excluded from the trial. In every dose cohort, peripheral blood was drawn for TCR sequencing at baseline, cycle 4 day 1, and cycle 7 day 1. The samples were taken from a phase I, first-in-human, multicenter, open-label dose-escalation trial of ivuxolimab. Adults with locally advanced or metastatic melanoma, renal cell carcinoma, hepatocellular carcinoma or head and neck squamous cell carcinoma were enrolled in the trial. Before TCR sequencing, CD4+ T cells and CD8+ T cells were sorted from peripheral blood as separate populations.

The chain employs TRBV30 and TRBJ1-1; a stretch of 8 junction bases matches TRBD1. The sequencing used CD4+ or CD8+ T cells sorted from blood, collected in a trial of the OX40 agonist ivuxolimab. The sequence came from an adult with an advanced solid tumor such as melanoma, head and neck, liver or kidney cancer. The CDR3 reads as follows: CAFDRGLVGGTEAFF. The nucleotide sequence is TGTGCCTTCGACAGGGGATTAGTAGGAGGCACTGAAGCTTTCTTT.